This T cell receptor (beta chain) comes out of a study of blood T cell repertoires in COVID-19. The CDR3 contains 16 residues. The V end was cut by 5 bases, the J end by 0 bases, with 15 bases between. The germline V gene encodes CDR1 SGHTA and CDR2 FQGNSA. Assay used: immunoSEQ multiplex PCR; TCRdb lists only in-frame clones, some missing. The sample has over 200,000 clones; roughly nine tenths are singletons. Symptom resolution, clearance, or two negative PCRs marked the recovered donors of Cohort 3. The receptor was derived from a man aged 25-40 years who had recovered from COVID-19. Sequences were obtained from PBMCs or T cells enriched from blood (not recorded which). The rearrangement links TRBV7-2 to TRBJ2-3, with D perhaps matching TRBD2 (5 bases). In DNA, the CDR3 is TGTGCCAGCAGCAGTAGCGTACAAACTAGCACAGATACGCAGTATTTT. This gives the protein CASSSSVQTSTDTQYF.